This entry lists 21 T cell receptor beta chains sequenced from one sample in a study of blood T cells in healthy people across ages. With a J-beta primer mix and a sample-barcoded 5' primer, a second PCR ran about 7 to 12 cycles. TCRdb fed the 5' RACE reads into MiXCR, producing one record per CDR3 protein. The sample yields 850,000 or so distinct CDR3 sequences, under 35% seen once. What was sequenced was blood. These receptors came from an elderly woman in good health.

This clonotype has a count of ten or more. CDR3 protein: CSASSIGGQFF. For the CDR3, the DNA is TGCAGTGCTAGTAGCATTGGGGGGCAGTTCTTC. The V and J genes are TRBV20-1 and TRBJ2-1; the D gene could be TRBD1 or TRBD2 (5 bases each). This CDR3 has 11 residues. V was clipped by 3 bases and J by 12 bases, with 12 bases between them. Germline V gives CDR1 DFQATT, CDR2 SNEGSKA (reference sequence).

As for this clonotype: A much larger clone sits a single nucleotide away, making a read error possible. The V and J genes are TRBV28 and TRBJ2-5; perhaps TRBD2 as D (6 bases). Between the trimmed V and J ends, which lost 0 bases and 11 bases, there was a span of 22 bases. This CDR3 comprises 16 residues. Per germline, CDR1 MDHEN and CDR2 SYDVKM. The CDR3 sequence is CASSLWSREAHNEQYF. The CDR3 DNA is TGTGCCAGCAGTTTATGGTCCAGGGAGGCTCACAATGAGCAGTACTTC.

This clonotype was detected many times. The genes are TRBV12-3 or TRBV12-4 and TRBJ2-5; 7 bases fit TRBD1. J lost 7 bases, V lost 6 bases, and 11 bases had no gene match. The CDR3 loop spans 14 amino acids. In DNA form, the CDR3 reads TGTGCCAGCAGCCGACAGGGATTGGTTGGGACCCAGTACTTC. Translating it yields CASSRQGLVGTQYF.

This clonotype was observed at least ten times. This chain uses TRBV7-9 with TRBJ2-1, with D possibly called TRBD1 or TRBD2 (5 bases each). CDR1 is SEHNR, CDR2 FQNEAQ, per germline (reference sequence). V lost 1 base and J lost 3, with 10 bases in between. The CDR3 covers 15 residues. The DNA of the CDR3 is TGTGCCAGCAGCTTAGGGGGACCAATCTACAATGAGCAGTTCTTC. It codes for CASSLGGPIYNEQFF. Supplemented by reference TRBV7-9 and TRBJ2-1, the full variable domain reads DTGVSQNPRHKITKRGQNVTFRCDPISEHNRLYWYRQTLGQGPEFLTYFQNEAQLEKSRLLSDRFSAERPKGSFSTLEIQRTEQGDSAMYLCASSLGGPIYNEQFFGPGTRLTVL.

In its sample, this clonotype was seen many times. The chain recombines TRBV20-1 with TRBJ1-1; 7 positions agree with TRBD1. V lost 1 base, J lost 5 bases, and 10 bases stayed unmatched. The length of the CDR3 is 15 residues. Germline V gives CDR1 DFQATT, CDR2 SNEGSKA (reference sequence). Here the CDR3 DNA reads TGCAGTGCTAGAGCGCCTTCAGGGGGAAGTACTGAAGCTTTCTTT. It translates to CSARAPSGGSTEAFF.

The CDR3 reads CSAEPGQPHNEQFF. CDR3 DNA sequence: TGCAGTGCTGAACCGGGCCAGCCCCACAATGAGCAGTTCTTC. This chain joins TRBV20-1 and TRBJ2-1; D remains ambiguous. This CDR3 has 14 amino acids. Trimming cost V 5 bases and J 5 bases, with 16 bases left between them. CDR1 and CDR2 (germline): DFQATT, SNEGSKA (reference sequence).

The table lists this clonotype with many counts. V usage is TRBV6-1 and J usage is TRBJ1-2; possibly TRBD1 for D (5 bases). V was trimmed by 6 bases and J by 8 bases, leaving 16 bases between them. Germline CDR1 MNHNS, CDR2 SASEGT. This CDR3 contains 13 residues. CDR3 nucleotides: TGTGCCAGCAGGATGGACGGGACGGGAGGCTACACCTTC. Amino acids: CASRMDGTGGYTF.

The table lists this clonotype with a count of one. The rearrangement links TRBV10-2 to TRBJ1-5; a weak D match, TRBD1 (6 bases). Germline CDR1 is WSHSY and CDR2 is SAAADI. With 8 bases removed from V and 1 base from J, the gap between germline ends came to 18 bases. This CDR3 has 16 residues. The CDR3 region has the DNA TGCGCCAGCTACATCTCGGGGGCCCCCAGCAATCAGCCCCAGCATTTT. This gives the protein CASYISGAPSNQPQHF.

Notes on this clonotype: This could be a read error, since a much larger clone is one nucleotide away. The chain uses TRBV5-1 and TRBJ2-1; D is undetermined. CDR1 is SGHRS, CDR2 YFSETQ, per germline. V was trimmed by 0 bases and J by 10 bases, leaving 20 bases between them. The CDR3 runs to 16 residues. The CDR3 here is CASSLALGLNPYEQFF. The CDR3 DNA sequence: TGCGCCAGCAGCTTGGCCTTGGGATTAAACCCCTACGAGCAGTTCTTC.

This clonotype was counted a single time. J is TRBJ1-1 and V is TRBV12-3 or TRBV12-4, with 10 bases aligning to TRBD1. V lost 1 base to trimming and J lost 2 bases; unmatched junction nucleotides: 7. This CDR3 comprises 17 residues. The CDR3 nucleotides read TGTGCCAGCAGTTTAGGGACGGGACAGGGGTTTAACACTGAAGCTTTCTTT. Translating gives CASSLGTGQGFNTEAFF.

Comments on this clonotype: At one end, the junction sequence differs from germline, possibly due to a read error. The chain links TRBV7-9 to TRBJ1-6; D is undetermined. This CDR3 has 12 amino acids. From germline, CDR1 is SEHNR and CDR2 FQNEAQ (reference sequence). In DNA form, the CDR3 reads TGTGTCAGCGGTAATGTTAATTCACCCCTCCACTTT. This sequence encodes CVSGNVNSPLHF.

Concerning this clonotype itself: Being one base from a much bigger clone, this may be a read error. CDR3 in DNA: TGCAGTGCTCCCCGGTTGGCTAGCGGGGGGAATGAGCAGTTCTTC. Protein: CSAPRLASGGNEQFF. The chain uses TRBV20-1 and TRBJ2-1; 11 positions agree with TRBD2. Germline values: CDR1 DFQATT, CDR2 SNEGSKA (reference sequence). The CDR3 consists of 15 residues. The junction had 10 bases not matched to a gene; V was cut back by 5 bases and J by 7 bases.

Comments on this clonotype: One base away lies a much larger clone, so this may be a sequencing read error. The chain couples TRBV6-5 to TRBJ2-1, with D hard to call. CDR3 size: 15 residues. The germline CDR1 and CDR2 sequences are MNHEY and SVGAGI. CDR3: CAGSYQTLSYNEQFF. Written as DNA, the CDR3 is TGTGCCGGCAGTTATCAAACACTCTCCTACAATGAGCAGTTCTTC.

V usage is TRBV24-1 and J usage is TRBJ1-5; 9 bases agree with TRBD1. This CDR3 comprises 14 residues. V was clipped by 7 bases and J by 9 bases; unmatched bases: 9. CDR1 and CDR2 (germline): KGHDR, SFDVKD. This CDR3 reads CATRGQGAQGPQHF. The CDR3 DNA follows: TGTGCCACCAGGGGACAGGGTGCGCAGGGGCCCCAGCATTTT.

For the CDR3, the DNA is TGCGCCAGCAGCTCCACCGGGACAGGGGTGGGGAATGAGCAGTTCTTC. The encoded protein is CASSSTGTGVGNEQFF. The chain uses TRBV5-1 and TRBJ2-1, with TRBD1 matching 10 bases. Germline lookup yields CDR1 SGHRS and CDR2 YFSETQ. V was pared by 3 bases and J by 7 bases, with 10 bases of the junction left unmatched. This CDR3 is built from 16 residues.

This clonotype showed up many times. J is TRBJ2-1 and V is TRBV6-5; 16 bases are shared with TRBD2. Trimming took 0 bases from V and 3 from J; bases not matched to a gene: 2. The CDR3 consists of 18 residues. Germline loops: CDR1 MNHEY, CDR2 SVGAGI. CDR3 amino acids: CASSYSGLAGGLYNEQFF. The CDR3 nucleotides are TGTGCCAGCAGTTACTCGGGACTAGCGGGGGGGCTCTACAATGAGCAGTTCTTC.

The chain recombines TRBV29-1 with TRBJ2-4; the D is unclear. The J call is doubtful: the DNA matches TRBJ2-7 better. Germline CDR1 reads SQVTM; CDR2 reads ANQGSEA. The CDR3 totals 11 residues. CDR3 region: CSVSVLGEQYF. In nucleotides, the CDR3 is TGCAGCGTTTCTGTCTTGGGCGAGCAGTACTTC.

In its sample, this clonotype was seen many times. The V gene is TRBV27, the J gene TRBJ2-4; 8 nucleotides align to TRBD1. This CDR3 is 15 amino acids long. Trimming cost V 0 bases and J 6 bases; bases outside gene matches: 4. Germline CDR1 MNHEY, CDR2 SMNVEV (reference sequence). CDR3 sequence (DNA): TGTGCCAGCAGTTTATCGATAGGGACAGGAAACATTCAGTACTTC. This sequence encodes CASSLSIGTGNIQYF.

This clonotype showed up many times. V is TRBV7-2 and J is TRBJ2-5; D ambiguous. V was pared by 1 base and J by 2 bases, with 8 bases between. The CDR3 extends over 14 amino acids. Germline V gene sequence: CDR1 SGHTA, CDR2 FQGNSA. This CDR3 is CASSLDWQQETQYF. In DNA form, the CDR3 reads TGTGCCAGCAGCTTAGATTGGCAGCAAGAGACCCAGTACTTC.

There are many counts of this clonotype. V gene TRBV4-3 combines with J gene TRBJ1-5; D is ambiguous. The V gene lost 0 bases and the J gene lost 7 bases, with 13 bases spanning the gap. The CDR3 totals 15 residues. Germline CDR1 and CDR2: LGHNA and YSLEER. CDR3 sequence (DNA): TGCGCCAGCAGCCAAGATTACAAGGGTTACCAGCCCCAGCATTTT. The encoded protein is CASSQDYKGYQPQHF.

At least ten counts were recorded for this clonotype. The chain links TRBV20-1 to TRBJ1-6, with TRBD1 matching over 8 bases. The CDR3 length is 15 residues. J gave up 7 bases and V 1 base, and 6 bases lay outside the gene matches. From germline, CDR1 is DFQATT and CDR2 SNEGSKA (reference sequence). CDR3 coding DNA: TGCAGTGCTAGAGGGCAGGGGGCGGTGAATTCACCCCTCCACTTT. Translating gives CSARGQGAVNSPLHF.